Listed below are T cell receptor beta chains from one sample, sequenced in a study of T cell responses to AZD1222 COVID-19 vaccine. Sequencing used immunoSEQ multiplex PCR; TCRdb keeps in-frame clones, though not all of them. The top ten clones hold 2.6% of a sample with some 170,000 clones, 85% to 95% of them seen once. This sample comprised peripheral blood, obtained on day 0 of AZD1222 vaccination. These receptor sequences come from an adult in good health. Each CDR3 is given with its conserved first and last residue. A D gene is named only where the DNA matches it firmly. Rows may omit the clone size; those that give it use once, few, many or a size class.

v_call	j_call	d_call	clone_size	cdr3_nt	cdr3_aa
TRBV30	TRBJ2-1	TRBD2	.	TGTGCCTGGGATCTAGCGGGAGCCTACACTGAGCAGTTCTTC	CAWDLAGAYTEQFF
TRBV19	TRBJ2-7	TRBD1	once	TGTGCCAGTAGCCCAGGGGGTTACGAGCAGTACTTC	CASSPGGYEQYF
TRBV10-3	TRBJ2-2	.	.	TGTGCCATCAGTGCCGGGACGCTGAACACCGGGGAGCTGTTTTTT	CAISAGTLNTGELFF
TRBV15	TRBJ2-3	.	.	TGTGCCACCAGCAGAGATCTGGACCTCTTGAATACGCAGTATTTT	CATSRDLDLLNTQYF
TRBV15	TRBJ1-2	.	.	TGTGCCACCAGCAGAGACCCTGGGGCTTATGGCTACACCTTC	CATSRDPGAYGYTF
TRBV19	TRBJ1-5	TRBD1	.	TGTGCCAGTAGTATAGGACAGGGGTTCGATCAGCCCCAGCATTTT	CASSIGQGFDQPQHF
TRBV19	TRBJ1-2	TRBD1	.	TGTGCCAGTAGTATTTCGCAGGGGGCGGACTATGGCTACACCTTC	CASSISQGADYGYTF
TRBV5-6	TRBJ1-5	.	.	TGTGCCAGCAGGATCAGGAATAGCAATCAGCCCCAGCATTTT	CASRIRNSNQPQHF
TRBV5-1	TRBJ2-5	.	.	TGCGCCAGCAGCTTGGAGGAGACCCAGTACTTC	CASSLEETQYF
TRBV6-5	TRBJ2-1	TRBD2	.	TGTGCCAGCAGTTCACTTAGCGGGAGAAGTGACAATGAGCAGTTCTTC	CASSSLSGRSDNEQFF
TRBV24-1	TRBJ2-3	TRBD2	once	TGTGCCACTGGACTAGCGGGATCGACAGATACGCAGTATTTT	CATGLAGSTDTQYF
TRBV11-1	TRBJ2-7	.	.	TGTGCCAGCAGCGGACATGGCAGGGGATACGAGCAGTACTTC	CASSGHGRGYEQYF
TRBV19	TRBJ1-3	.	.	TGTGCCAGTAGTATAGACAGAAGCTCTGGAAACACCATATATTTT	CASSIDRSSGNTIYF
TRBV5-6	TRBJ2-5	TRBD1	.	TGTGCCAGCAGCCGCGTTCGGACAGGGGTGTACCAAGAGACCCAGTACTTC	CASSRVRTGVYQETQYF
TRBV5-5	TRBJ2-2	.	.	TGTGCCAGCAGCTTGGAGGACTCAAACACCGGGGAGCTGTTTTTT	CASSLEDSNTGELFF
TRBV6-5	TRBJ1-1	TRBD1	once	TGTGCCAGCGGGTGGGACAGCACATTGAACACTGAAGCTTTCTTT	CASGWDSTLNTEAFF
TRBV5-6	TRBJ2-5	.	.	TGTGCCAGCAGCAGCGGGTTGTACCAAGAGACCCAGTACTTC	CASSSGLYQETQYF
TRBV12-5	TRBJ1-2	TRBD1	.	TGTGCTAGTGCCTTAGGACAGGGAGCAAATGGCTACACCTTC	CASALGQGANGYTF
TRBV11-1	TRBJ1-2	.	.	TGTGCCAGCAGCGTAGAGGGGTATGGCTACACCTTC	CASSVEGYGYTF
TRBV5-1	TRBJ2-7	.	once	TGCGCCAGCAGCTCTTGGCGACAAGGGGTCTACGAGCAGTACTTC	CASSSWRQGVYEQYF
TRBV28	TRBJ2-7	TRBD1	.	TGTGCCAGCAGTCAGGGGGCCTACGAGCAGTACTTC	CASSQGAYEQYF
TRBV7-2	TRBJ1-1	.	.	TGTGCCAGCAGCTTTGGTCGGACGACTGAAGCTTTCTTT	CASSFGRTTEAFF
TRBV6-5	TRBJ1-1	.	.	TGTGCCAGCAGTTTCCATCGCCCGGAAAGGGGGACTGAAGCTTTCTTT	CASSFHRPERGTEAFF
TRBV7-2	TRBJ2-7	.	.	TGTGCCAGCAGCTTAGCGCCGCGGGGTGTTTTCTACGAGCAGTACTTC	CASSLAPRGVFYEQYF
TRBV7-8	TRBJ2-7	.	.	TGTGCCAGCAGCCCGGGCTACGAGCAGTACTTC	CASSPGYEQYF
TRBV6-5	TRBJ2-1	.	.	TGTGCCGGCAGTTACTCGGGGAGCAATGAGCAGTTCTTC	CAGSYSGSNEQFF
TRBV5-1	TRBJ1-5	.	once	TGCGCCAGCAGAGGTCAAGGGCCCAATCAGCCCCAGCATTTT	CASRGQGPNQPQHF
TRBV5-1	TRBJ2-6	TRBD1	.	TGCGCCAGCAGCCAAGCCGGGACAGCGAGCTCTGGGGCCAACGTCCTGACTTTC	CASSQAGTASSGANVLTF
TRBV4-1	TRBJ1-5	.	.	TGCGCCAGCAGCCAAGAGTTAAGGGCCTATAGCAATCAGCCCCAGCATTTT	CASSQELRAYSNQPQHF
TRBV12-3/TRBV12-4	TRBJ1-6	TRBD1	.	TGTGCCAGCAGTGGACAGGGGAATTCACCCCTCCACTTT	CASSGQGNSPLHF
TRBV3-1/TRBV3-2	TRBJ2-4	TRBD2	.	TGTGCCAGCAGCCAAGCCGGGCGGGAGCGAGGGGACATTCAGTACTTC	CASSQAGRERGDIQYF
TRBV18	TRBJ1-2	.	.	TGTGCCAGCTCACCCTGGGTAGAGGATGGCTACACCTTC	CASSPWVEDGYTF
TRBV29-1	TRBJ2-6	.	.	TGCAGCCTGAGGGAATCTGGGGCCAACGTCCTGACTTTC	CSLRESGANVLTF
TRBV30	TRBJ1-1	.	.	TGTGCCTGGACAGAATGGGGGTGGGCTTTCTTT	CAWTEWGWAFF
TRBV15	TRBJ1-6	.	.	TGTGCCACCAGCGACCGAGGACAGTATAATTCACCCCTCCACTTT	CATSDRGQYNSPLHF
TRBV11-2	TRBJ2-1	.	.	TGTGCCAGCAGCTGGACAGGGACTAGTTTGTGGAATGAGCAGTTCTTC	CASSWTGTSLWNEQFF
TRBV27	TRBJ1-2	.	once	TGTGCCAGCAGACCTAGCGGCAGGGCTAACTATGGCTACACCTTC	CASRPSGRANYGYTF
TRBV30	TRBJ2-1	TRBD2	.	TGTGCCTGCCAAACTAGCGGGAGGGCCGGTGAGCAGTTCTTC	CACQTSGRAGEQFF
TRBV5-1	TRBJ1-2	TRBD1	.	TGCGCCAGCAGCTTGGATCTAGGGGGCGCGCTGGATGGCTACACCTTC	CASSLDLGGALDGYTF
TRBV3-1/TRBV3-2	TRBJ2-3	.	.	TGTGCCAGCAGCCAAGGCTCGAATACGCAGTATTTT	CASSQGSNTQYF
TRBV5-6	TRBJ1-3	.	.	TGTGCCAGCAGCCCGGCAGGGGCTGCTGGAAACACCATATATTTT	CASSPAGAAGNTIYF
TRBV2	TRBJ2-5	TRBD1	.	TGTGCCAGCAGCCAAAGGGGGCTTACTAAAGAGACCCAGTACTTC	CASSQRGLTKETQYF
TRBV5-1	TRBJ2-7	TRBD1	.	TGCGCCAGCAGCTTCTATACCGGGACAGGGGGCGACGAGCAGTACTTC	CASSFYTGTGGDEQYF
TRBV30	TRBJ1-2	.	.	TGTGCCTGGAGTGTTCCAGGCTATGGCTACACCTTC	CAWSVPGYGYTF
TRBV5-1	TRBJ1-1	.	once	TGCGCCAGCAGCTTGGGCCCGAACACTGAAGCTTTCTTT	CASSLGPNTEAFF
TRBV11-2	TRBJ1-5	.	.	TGTGCCAGCAGCTTAGTAGCAGGACTCAATCAGCCCCAGCATTTT	CASSLVAGLNQPQHF
TRBV5-5	TRBJ1-1	.	.	TGTGCCAGCAGCTCTCACAATTCTAACACTGAAGCTTTCTTT	CASSSHNSNTEAFF
TRBV6-5	TRBJ1-2	.	.	TGTGCCAGCTCAGGGAGAACAGCAAACTATGGCTACACCTTC	CASSGRTANYGYTF
TRBV15	TRBJ1-4	.	.	TGTGCCACCAGCAGAGATCCGGGAAATGAAAAACTGTTTTTT	CATSRDPGNEKLFF
TRBV18	TRBJ1-2	TRBD1	.	TGTGCCAGCTCACTCTCGGACAGGGCGAATGGCTACACCTTC	CASSLSDRANGYTF
TRBV2	TRBJ1-2	.	.	TGTGCCAGCAGTGATAGCCTGAATTATGGCTACACCTTC	CASSDSLNYGYTF